This T cell receptor (beta chain) was recorded in a study of T cell responses to AZD1222 COVID-19 vaccine. Between the trimmed V and J ends, which lost 0 bases and 3 bases, there was a span of 13 bases. Looked up from germline, CDR1 is SGDLS and CDR2 is YYNGEE. CDR3 size: 15 residues. The protocol was immunoSEQ multiplex PCR, while the TCRdb copy is restricted to in-frame clones and leaves out a portion. The sample has approximately 170,000 clones, around 93% seen once. The sample here was peripheral blood, taken on day 0 of AZD1222 vaccination. The chain employs TRBV9 and TRBJ2-7; D perhaps matches TRBD2 (6 bases). The sequence derives from an adult in good health. The CDR3 DNA is TGTGCCAGCAGCGTAGGGCTCGGGAGCCTCTACGAGCAGTACTTC. Translation: CASSVGLGSLYEQYF.